This TCR beta chain was captured by sequencing in a study of blood T cell repertoires in COVID-19. Study-level information: Donors in the United States, Italy and Spain gave samples during acute or convalescent COVID-19. PBMCs, B-cell-depleted T cells, or T cells were the source of the cDNA or gDNA that made up the material.

Only a few counts were recorded for this clone. Germline CDR1 is MNHEY and CDR2 is SMNVEV (reference sequence). The ends were cut back, 3 bases at V and 0 bases at J, with 6 bases in the middle. The CDR3 extends over 15 amino acids. Original processing methods: How many nucleated cells were present was estimated from reference gene primer amplification. TCRdb's copy holds only in-frame clones and misses some; the assay was immunoSEQ multiplex PCR. V and J calls plus clone size are reproduced from that table; the DNA served to infer D and trimming. The sample records around 440,000 clones, about 91% being singletons.

This TCR came from a woman between 45 and 65 years old with COVID-19, enrolled during active disease. The sample consisted of peripheral blood. The chain links TRBV27 to TRBJ1-6; D gene uncertain. The CDR3 DNA reads as TGTGCCAGCAGTTTGGGGAGCTCCTATAATTCACCCCTCCACTTT. Translating it yields CASSLGSSYNSPLHF.